A single sample is the source of the 5 T cell receptor beta chains below, sequenced in a study of beta chain features in type 1 diabetes. Their antigens remain unidentified. Every bit of the isolated RNA underwent reverse transcription, so sequencing read expressed TCRB transcripts. This table comes from immunoSEQ multiplex PCR, and its TCRdb copy is limited to in-frame clones, with some not included. The data hold a few hundred thousand clones, with about 12% observed a single time. Points from the study as a whole: Type 1 diabetes patients had TCRB CDR3s that were shorter (moderately but significantly so) in all four CD4+ subsets.

Sequencing was carried out using naive CD4+ T cells from blood. Every receptor here comes from a woman aged 18-29 years with type 1 diabetes.

This clone was seen only a few times. The chain employs TRBV30 and TRBJ2-1; 7 nucleotides align to TRBD2. Germline CDR1 is GTSNPN and CDR2 is SVGIG (reference sequence). The CDR3 is 14 residues long. The trim removed 8 bases at V and 12 bases at J, leaving 19 bases unmatched. The CDR3 nucleotides read TGTGCCCGCCGGTCGGCTAGCGGTGGTCCCACGCAGTTCTTC. This gives the protein CARRSASGGPTQFF.

In its sample, this clone was seen a few times. The chain links TRBV5-1 to TRBJ2-1; a possible D gene is TRBD2 (6 bases). This CDR3 contains 17 residues. Trimming removed 0 bases from V and 2 bases from J, with 15 bases in between. Germline V lookup: CDR1 SGHRS, CDR2 YFSETQ. The CDR3 sequence is CASSLEAGLAAYNEQFF. CDR3 DNA: TGCGCCAGCAGCTTGGAGGCGGGGCTAGCCGCCTACAATGAGCAGTTCTTC.

CDR3 protein: CASSLGRAGPTGELFF. As DNA, the CDR3 is TGTGCCAGCAGCTTGGGTCGGGCGGGGCCCACCGGGGAGCTGTTTTTT. The rearrangement links TRBV5-4 to TRBJ2-2, with D perhaps TRBD2 (6 bases). Germline CDR1 SGHNT, CDR2 YYREEE (reference sequence). Between the trimmed V and J ends, which lost 0 bases and 4 bases, there was a span of 13 bases. The CDR3 contains 16 residues. The variable domain in full, with the rest retrieved from reference TRBV5-4 and TRBJ2-2, is ETGVTQSPTHLIKTRGQQVTLRCSSQSGHNTVSWYQQALGQGPQFIFQYYREEENGRGNFPPRFSGLQFPNYSSELNVNALELDDSALYLCASSLGRAGPTGELFFGEGSRLTVL.

CDR3 sequence (DNA): TGTGCCAGCTCGATGGGAGATATGTATACGCAGTATTTT. This gives the protein CASSMGDMYTQYF. The chain is built from TRBV21-1 and TRBJ2-3; the table names TRBD2, a call not compared with the DNA. TRBV21-1 is noted as a pseudogene. The CDR3 consists of 13 residues.

This clone was counted only a few times. The genes are TRBV25-1 and TRBJ1-4; tentative D call: TRBD1 (6 bases). The CDR3 contains 13 residues. Deletions cut 6 bases from V and 3 bases from J, with 8 bases between. Germline V gives CDR1 MGHDK, CDR2 SYGVNS. The CDR3 DNA is TGTGCCAGCAGCGGGACACCTAATGAAAAACTGTTTTTT. Its protein is CASSGTPNEKLFF.